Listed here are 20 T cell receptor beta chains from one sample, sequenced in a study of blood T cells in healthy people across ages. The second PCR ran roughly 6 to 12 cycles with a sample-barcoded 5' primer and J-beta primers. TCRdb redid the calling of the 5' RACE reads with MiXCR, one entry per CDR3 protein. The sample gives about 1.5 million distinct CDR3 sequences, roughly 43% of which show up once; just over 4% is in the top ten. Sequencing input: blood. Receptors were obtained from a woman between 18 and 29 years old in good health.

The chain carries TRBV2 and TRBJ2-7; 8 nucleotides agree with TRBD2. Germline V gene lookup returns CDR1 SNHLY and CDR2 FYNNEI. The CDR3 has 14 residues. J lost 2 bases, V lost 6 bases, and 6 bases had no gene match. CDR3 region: CASSPRAGAYEQYF. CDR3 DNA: TGTGCCAGCAGCCCTAGAGCGGGGGCCTACGAGCAGTACTTC.

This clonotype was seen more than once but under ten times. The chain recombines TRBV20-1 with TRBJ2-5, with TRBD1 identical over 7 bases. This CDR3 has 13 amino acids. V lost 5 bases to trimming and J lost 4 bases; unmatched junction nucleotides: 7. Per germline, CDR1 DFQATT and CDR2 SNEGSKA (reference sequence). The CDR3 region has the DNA TGCAGTGCTCGGACAGGCAGGGGAGAGACCCAGTACTTC. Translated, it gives CSARTGRGETQYF.

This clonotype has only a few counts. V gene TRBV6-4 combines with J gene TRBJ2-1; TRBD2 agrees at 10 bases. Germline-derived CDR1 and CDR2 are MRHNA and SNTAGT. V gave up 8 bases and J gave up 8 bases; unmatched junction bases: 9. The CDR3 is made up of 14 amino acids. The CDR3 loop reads CASGQLAGSDEQFF. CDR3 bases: TGTGCCAGCGGCCAACTAGCGGGGAGCGATGAGCAGTTCTTC.

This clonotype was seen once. This CDR3 reads CASSVGGPADTQYF. CDR3 in DNA: TGTGCCAGCAGCGTAGGAGGGCCCGCAGATACGCAGTATTTT. The genes are TRBV9 and TRBJ2-3; TRBD2 might be the D (5 bases). This CDR3 spans 14 amino acids. The V gene lost 0 bases and the J gene lost 4 bases, with 9 bases spanning the gap. Germline-derived CDR1 and CDR2 are SGDLS and YYNGEE. The complete variable domain, with remaining parts taken from reference TRBV9 and TRBJ2-3, reads DSGVTQTPKHLITATGQRVTLRCSPRSGDLSVYWYQQSLDQGLQFLIQYYNGEERAKGNILERFSAQQFPDLHSELNLSSLELGDSALYFCASSVGGPADTQYFGPGTRLTVL.

CDR3 DNA sequence: TGTGCCATCAGTGAGTCGCAACCATGGCAGGGAGACGGCTACACCTTC. This gives the protein CAISESQPWQGDGYTF. The genes are TRBV10-3 and TRBJ1-2, with TRBD1 as a possible D gene (5 bases). V dropped 0 bases and J dropped 8 bases, with 19 bases sitting between them. This CDR3 has 16 amino acids. Germline V gene lookup returns CDR1 ENHRY and CDR2 SYGVKD.

This CDR3 reads CASSSRRNQYF. In DNA form, the CDR3 reads TGTGCCAGCAGCTCCCGTCGTAACCAGTACTTC. V is TRBV7-2 and J is TRBJ2-7; no clear D gene. The V end was cut by 4 bases, the J end by 10 bases, with 11 bases between. CDR1 and CDR2 from the germline V gene are SGHTA and FQGNSA. The length of the CDR3 is 11 residues.

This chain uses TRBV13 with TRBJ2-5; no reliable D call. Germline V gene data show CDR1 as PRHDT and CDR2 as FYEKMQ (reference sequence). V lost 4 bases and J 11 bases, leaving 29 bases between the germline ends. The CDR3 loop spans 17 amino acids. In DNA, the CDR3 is TGTGCCAGCAGCTCCTTCACGGAGCCACCAGGTTACAATGAGCAGTACTTC. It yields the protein CASSSFTEPPGYNEQYF.

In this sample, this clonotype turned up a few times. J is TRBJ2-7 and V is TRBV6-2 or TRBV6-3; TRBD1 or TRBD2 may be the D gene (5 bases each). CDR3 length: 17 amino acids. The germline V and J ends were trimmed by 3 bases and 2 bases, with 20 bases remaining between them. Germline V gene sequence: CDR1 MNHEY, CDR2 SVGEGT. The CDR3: CASSYSSPGTVTYEQYF. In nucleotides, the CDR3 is TGTGCCAGCAGTTATAGCTCCCCCGGGACGGTGACCTACGAGCAGTACTTC.

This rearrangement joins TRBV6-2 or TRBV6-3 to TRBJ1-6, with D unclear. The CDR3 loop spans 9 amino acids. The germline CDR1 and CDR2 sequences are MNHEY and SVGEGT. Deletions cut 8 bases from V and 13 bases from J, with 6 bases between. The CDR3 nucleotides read TGTGCCAGCGGAGGGCCCCTCCACTTT. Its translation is CASGGPLHF.

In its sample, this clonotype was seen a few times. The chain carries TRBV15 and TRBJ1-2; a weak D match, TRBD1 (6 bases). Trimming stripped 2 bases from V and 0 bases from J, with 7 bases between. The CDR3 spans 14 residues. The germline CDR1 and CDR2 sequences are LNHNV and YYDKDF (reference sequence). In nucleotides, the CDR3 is TGTGCCACCAGCAGAACAGGGTCTAACTATGGCTACACCTTC. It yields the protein CATSRTGSNYGYTF.

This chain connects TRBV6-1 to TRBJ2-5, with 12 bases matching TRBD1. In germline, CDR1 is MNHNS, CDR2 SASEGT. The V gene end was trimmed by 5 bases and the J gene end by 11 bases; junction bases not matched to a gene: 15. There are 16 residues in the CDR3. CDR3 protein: CASSPTGTGGLDEQYF. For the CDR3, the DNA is TGTGCCAGCAGTCCTACCGGGACAGGGGGCCTCGATGAGCAGTACTTC.

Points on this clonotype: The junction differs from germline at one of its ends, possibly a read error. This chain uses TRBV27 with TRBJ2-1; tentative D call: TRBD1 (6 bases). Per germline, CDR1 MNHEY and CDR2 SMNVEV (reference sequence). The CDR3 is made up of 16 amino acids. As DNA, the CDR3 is TGTGCCAGCAGTTCGTTAACAGGGAGCTCCTACAATGGGCAGTTCTTC. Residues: CASSSLTGSSYNGQFF.

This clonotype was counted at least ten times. The CDR3 nucleotides read TGCGCCAGCAGCCCAGGACTAGCGGGAATCTACGAGCAGTACTTC. Its translation is CASSPGLAGIYEQYF. This rearrangement joins TRBV4-3 to TRBJ2-7; 12 nucleotides line up with TRBD2. With 4 bases clipped from V and 3 bases from J, the junction kept 4 bases outside the gene matches. The germline V gene has CDR1 LGHNA and CDR2 YSLEER. The CDR3 covers 15 residues.

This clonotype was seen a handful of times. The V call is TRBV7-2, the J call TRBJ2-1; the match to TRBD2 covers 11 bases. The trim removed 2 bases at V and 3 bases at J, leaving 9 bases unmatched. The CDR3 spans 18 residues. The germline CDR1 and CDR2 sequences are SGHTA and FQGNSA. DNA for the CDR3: TGTGCCAGCAGCTTACTCCAGACTAGCGGGATGTTCTACAATGAGCAGTTCTTC. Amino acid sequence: CASSLLQTSGMFYNEQFF.

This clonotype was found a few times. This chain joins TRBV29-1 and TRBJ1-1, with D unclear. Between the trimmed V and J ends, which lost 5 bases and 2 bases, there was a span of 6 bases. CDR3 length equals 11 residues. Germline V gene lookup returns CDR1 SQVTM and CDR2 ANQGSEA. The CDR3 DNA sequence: TGCAGCGTTCACAGAAACACTGAAGCTTTCTTT. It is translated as CSVHRNTEAFF.

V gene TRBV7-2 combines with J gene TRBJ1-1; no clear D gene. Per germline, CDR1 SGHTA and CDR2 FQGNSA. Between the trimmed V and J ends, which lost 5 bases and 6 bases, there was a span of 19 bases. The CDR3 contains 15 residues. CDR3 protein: CASSLSGNLDAEAFF. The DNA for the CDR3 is TGTGCCAGCAGCCTTAGTGGGAACCTAGACGCTGAAGCTTTCTTT. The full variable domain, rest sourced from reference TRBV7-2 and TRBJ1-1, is GAGVSQSPSNKVTEKGKDVELRCDPISGHTALYWYRQSLGQGLEFLIYFQGNSAPDKSGLPSDRFSAERTGGSVSTLTIQRTQQEDSAVYLCASSLSGNLDAEAFFGQGTRLTVV.

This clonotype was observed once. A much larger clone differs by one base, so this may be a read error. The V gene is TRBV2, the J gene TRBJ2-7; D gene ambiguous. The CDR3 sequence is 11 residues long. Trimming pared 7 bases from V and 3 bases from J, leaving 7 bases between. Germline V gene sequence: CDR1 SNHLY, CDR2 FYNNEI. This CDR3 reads CASISFYEQYF. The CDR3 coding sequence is TGTGCCAGCATTTCCTTCTACGAGCAGTACTTC.

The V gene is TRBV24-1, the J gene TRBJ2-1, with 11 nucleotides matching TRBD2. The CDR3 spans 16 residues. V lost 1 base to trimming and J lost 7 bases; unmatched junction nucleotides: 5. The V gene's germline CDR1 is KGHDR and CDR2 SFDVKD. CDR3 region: CATSDLASGRLNEQFF. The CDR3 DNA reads TGTGCCACCAGTGATTTAGCTAGCGGGAGGCTAAATGAGCAGTTCTTC.

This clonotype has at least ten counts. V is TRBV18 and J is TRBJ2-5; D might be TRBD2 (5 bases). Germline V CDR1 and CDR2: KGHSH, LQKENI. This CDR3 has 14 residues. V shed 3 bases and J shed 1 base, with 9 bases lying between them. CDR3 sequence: CASSPTNRQETQYF. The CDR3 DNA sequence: TGTGCCAGCTCACCGACTAACCGCCAAGAGACCCAGTACTTC.

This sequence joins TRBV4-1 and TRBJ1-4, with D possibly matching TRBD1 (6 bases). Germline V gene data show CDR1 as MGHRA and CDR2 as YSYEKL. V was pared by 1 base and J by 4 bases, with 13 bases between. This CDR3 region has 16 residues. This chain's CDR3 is CASSQARTALNEKLFF. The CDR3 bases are TGCGCCAGCAGCCAAGCCAGGACAGCGCTTAATGAAAAACTGTTTTTT.